This T cell receptor (beta chain) was found in a study of blood T cell repertoires in COVID-19. Germline assignment: CDR1 SGHTS and CDR2 YDEGEE. CDR3 length: 16 amino acids. The V gene lost 3 bases and the J gene lost 2 bases, with 15 bases spanning the gap. Original processing notes: Estimates of nucleated cell counts were drawn from the amplification of reference gene primers. Repertoires were generated with immunoSEQ multiplex PCR, while TCRdb's copy carries only in-frame clones and drops some. That table supplies the V and J calls and clone size; D and trimming were determined from the DNA. This table has under 150,000 clones, less than 85% appearing once.

The material sequenced was peripheral blood. V and J are TRBV5-8 and TRBJ1-5; the D is unclear. This sequence was found in a woman older than 75 in a cohort sampled during active or convalescent COVID-19. DNA of the CDR3: TGTGCCAGCAGCTCATTGGCTGTTTTTGGCAATCAGCCCCAGCATTTT. Its protein is CASSSLAVFGNQPQHF.